These 10 T cell receptor beta chains were all obtained from the same sample, sequenced in a study of naive and memory T cell subsets. Two oligonucleotides, mixed equimolar, formed the beta constant-region primer covering TRBC1 and TRBC2. TCRdb processed the UMI-ligation and nested PCR reads anew with MiXCR; each CDR3 protein has one entry. In the table there are 130,000 to 150,000 distinct CDR3 sequences, around 15% of which are singletons. Sequencing was carried out using naive CD4+ T cells from blood. These receptors were taken from a human donor in good health.

This clonotype was counted a few times. The chain carries TRBV7-9 and TRBJ1-5, with 9 bases that match TRBD1. The CDR3 runs 16 residues. Per the germline V gene, CDR1 is SEHNR and CDR2 is FQNEAQ (reference sequence). J gave up 4 bases and V 0 bases, and 4 bases lay outside the gene matches. DNA for the CDR3: TGTGCCAGCAGCTTAGCCAGGACAGGGGTGAATCAGCCCCAGCATTTT. Its protein is CASSLARTGVNQPQHF.

This rearrangement joins TRBV10-3 to TRBJ2-1, with 9 positions matching TRBD1. Trimming took 6 bases from V and 7 from J; bases not matched to a gene: 4. The CDR3 length is 13 residues. The germline V gene has CDR1 ENHRY and CDR2 SYGVKD. This CDR3 reads CAIRQGAGNEQFF. CDR3 nucleotide sequence: TGTGCCATCAGACAGGGGGCCGGGAATGAGCAGTTCTTC.

The sample holds many counts of this clonotype. V is TRBV10-1 and J is TRBJ1-1; D gene unclear. This CDR3 is built from 13 residues. V was cut by 7 bases and J by 1 base, with 10 bases left in between. The V gene's germline CDR1 is WNHNN and CDR2 SYGVQD (reference sequence). The CDR3 DNA follows: TGCGCCAGCACCAGAGACTGGAACACTGAAGCTTTCTTT. This encodes CASTRDWNTEAFF.

The rearrangement joins TRBV2 to TRBJ2-7; D gene unclear. V lost 9 bases and J lost 0, with 12 bases in between. CDR1 and CDR2 (germline): SNHLY, FYNNEI. This CDR3 is 13 amino acids long. CDR3 loop: CASNLGPSYEQYF. CDR3 nucleotides: TGTGCCAGTAACCTTGGACCCTCCTACGAGCAGTACTTC.

At least ten counts were recorded for this clonotype. The chain employs TRBV3-1 and TRBJ2-7, with D perhaps TRBD2 (5 bases). Trimming pared 3 bases from V and 12 bases from J, leaving 24 bases between. The CDR3 is 15 amino acids. Looked up from germline, CDR1 is LGHDT and CDR2 is YNNKEL (reference sequence). The CDR3 loop is CASSHEGQRPTSRYF. In DNA, the CDR3 is TGTGCCAGCAGCCACGAGGGCCAGCGCCCCACATCGCGGTACTTC.

This sequence joins TRBV12-3 or TRBV12-4 and TRBJ2-1; 11 bases match TRBD2. Losses at the gene ends were 5 bases for V and 6 bases for J; bases not matched to a gene: 3. This CDR3 has 14 residues. This chain's CDR3 is CASSPGTSGNEQFF. CDR3 DNA sequence: TGTGCCAGCAGTCCCGGGACTAGCGGCAATGAGCAGTTCTTC.

The rearrangement links TRBV18 to TRBJ2-5, with 9 bases matching TRBD1. Per the germline V gene, CDR1 is KGHSH and CDR2 is LQKENI. V lost 4 bases and J lost 5; bases outside the gene matches: 8. The CDR3 loop spans 15 amino acids. CDR3 residues: CASSRGTGTQETQYF. CDR3 DNA sequence: TGTGCCAGCTCACGAGGGACAGGGACCCAGGAGACCCAGTACTTC.

The gene calls are TRBV20-1 and TRBJ2-5; TRBD2 matches 9 bases. The CDR3 totals 16 residues. V was pared by 0 bases and J by 4 bases, with 9 bases of the junction left unmatched. Germline V lookup: CDR1 DFQATT, CDR2 SNEGSKA (reference sequence). This CDR3 is CSARDPLAGAGETQYF. CDR3 in DNA: TGCAGTGCTAGAGATCCCTTAGCGGGAGCGGGAGAGACCCAGTACTTC.

The DNA for the CDR3 is TGTGCCAGCAGTTCTCCGGGACAGGGTTTCGCAGATACGCAGTATTTT. Its protein product is CASSSPGQGFADTQYF. This chain joins TRBV6-2 or TRBV6-3 and TRBJ2-3; 9 nucleotides align to TRBD1. J lost 4 bases, V lost 4 bases, and 9 bases had no gene match. CDR3 size: 16 residues. Germline CDR1 and CDR2: MNHEY and SVGEGT.

The CDR3 is CASSWGGAGSGELFF. The DNA of the CDR3 is TGTGCCAGCAGTTGGGGGGGAGCGGGCTCCGGGGAGCTGTTTTTT. V is TRBV6-5 and J is TRBJ2-2; 7 bases agree with TRBD2. Per the germline V gene, CDR1 is MNHEY and CDR2 is SVGAGI. The CDR3 has 15 amino acids. J lost 6 bases, V lost 4 bases, and 8 bases had no gene match.